The rows below give T cell receptor beta chains drawn from one sample of a study of human T cells and chemical hapten exposure. TCRdb re-called the RACE reads through MiXCR, storing one row per CDR3 protein. The sample comprises approximately 340,000 distinct CDR3 sequences, around 6.9% of which are singletons, and about 8% rests with the top ten. Sample: whole blood, taken in connection with sensitization to the hapten diphenylcyclopropenone (DPC). These receptors were taken from a young woman with alopecia areata. Some clones in this sample may be carry-over from other donors' samples. CDR3s include the opening cysteine and the closing phenylalanine or tryptophan. Each record gives: J gene, V gene, clone size, D gene, CDR3 protein, CDR3 DNA. A D gene is named only where the DNA matches it firmly. Size tells how often a clone was seen (once, few, many) or the class of an expanded clone, and some rows leave it out.

>TRBJ2-5|TRBV27|few|-
CASSLSLDSPGETQYF
TGTGCCAGCAGTTTATCCCTGGACAGCCCGGGAGAGACCCAGTACTTC
>TRBJ1-2|TRBV4-1|-|-
CASSQSDFYTF
TGCGCCAGCAGCCAATCCGACTTCTACACCTTC
>TRBJ2-5|TRBV2|many|-
CATQQVTIETQYF
TGTGCCACTCAACAGGTTACGATAGAGACCCAGTACTTC
>TRBJ2-6|TRBV7-3|many|TRBD1
CASSSRDPKGGVSGANVLTF
TGTGCCAGCAGCTCCCGGGACCCTAAAGGGGGCGTCTCTGGGGCCAACGTCCTGACTTTC
>TRBJ1-1|TRBV19|few|-
CASSFSQGTEAFF
TGTGCCAGTAGTTTCTCTCAGGGGACTGAAGCTTTCTTT
>TRBJ1-2|TRBV14|few|-
CASSLGQRGYTF
TGTGCCAGCAGCTTGGGACAACGTGGCTACACCTTC
>TRBJ2-3|TRBV2|few|TRBD1
CASSTQGFTDTQYF
TGTGCCAGCAGCACACAGGGGTTCACAGATACGCAGTATTTT
>TRBJ1-3|TRBV20-1|-|-
CSAPNRELGNTIYF
TGCAGTGCGCCGAACAGGGAGTTAGGAAACACCATATATTTT
>TRBJ1-5|TRBV6-2/TRBV6-3|many|TRBD1
CASSPGQGPSNQPQHF
TGTGCCAGCAGTCCCGGACAGGGGCCGAGCAATCAGCCCCAGCATTTT
>TRBJ2-3|TRBV28|many|-
CASSSQGRSDTQYF
TGTGCCAGCAGTTCACAGGGAAGGTCAGATACGCAGTATTTT
>TRBJ2-3|TRBV7-9|many|-
CASSSVDSSTDTQYF
TGTGCCAGCAGCTCGGTGGACAGTAGCACAGATACGCAGTATTTT
>TRBJ1-5|TRBV20-1|-|-
CSARLRGRQPQHF
TGCAGTGCTAGGTTAAGGGGAAGACAGCCCCAGCATTTT
>TRBJ2-5|TRBV7-6|-|-
CASSRQDSQETQYF
TGTGCCAGCAGCCGTCAAGACAGCCAAGAGACCCAGTACTTC
>TRBJ2-3|TRBV7-6|many|-
CASESGGGDTQYF
TGTGCCAGCGAAAGTGGGGGCGGTGATACGCAGTATTTT
>TRBJ1-4|TRBV3-1|few|TRBD1
CASSLSGTDEKLFF
TGTGCCAGCAGCCTCTCGGGGACAGATGAAAAACTGTTTTTT
>TRBJ2-5|TRBV7-2|few|-
CATSTLQETQYF
TGTGCCACCTCGACGTTACAAGAGACCCAGTACTTC
>TRBJ1-1|TRBV6-5|-|-
CASSYSYTPNTEAFF
TGTGCCAGCAGTTACTCTTACACCCCGAACACTGAAGCTTTCTTT
>TRBJ1-1|TRBV5-1|many|-
CASSIRVGRAEAFF
TGCGCCAGCAGCATCAGGGTCGGGAGAGCTGAAGCTTTCTTT
>TRBJ1-1|TRBV4-3|-|TRBD1
CASSQDWDRAEAFF
TGCGCCAGCAGCCAAGATTGGGACAGGGCCGAAGCCTTCTTT
>TRBJ2-7|TRBV3-1|few|-
CASSQPRRNRAYEQYF
TGTGCCAGCAGCCAACCCCGACGAAACAGAGCCTACGAGCAGTACTTC
>TRBJ2-3|TRBV24-1|many|TRBD1
CATSDAGQAPDTQYF
TGTGCCACCAGTGATGCGGGACAGGCCCCTGATACGCAGTATTTT
>TRBJ2-3|TRBV19|-|TRBD1
CASSTFRDRERPDTQYF
TGTGCCAGTAGTACATTCCGGGACAGGGAACGGCCAGATACGCAGTATTTT
>TRBJ2-6|TRBV7-4|many|TRBD1
CASSRGDRGPGANVLTF
TGTGCCAGCAGCCGCGGGGACAGGGGGCCTGGGGCCAACGTCCTGACTTTC
>TRBJ2-4|TRBV6-2/TRBV6-3|few|-
CASRSGTTAKNIQYF
TGTGCCAGCAGGTCCGGGACAACAGCCAAAAACATTCAGTACTTC
>TRBJ2-5|TRBV4-3|-|TRBD2
CASSQEVAGGNWFQETQYF
TGCGCCAGCAGCCAAGAGGTAGCGGGGGGAAACTGGTTCCAAGAGACCCAGTACTTC
>TRBJ2-3|TRBV18|-|-
CASSPARQPSVSTDTQYF
TGTGCCAGCTCACCTGCTCGGCAGCCGTCCGTGAGCACAGATACGCAGTATTTT
>TRBJ1-6|TRBV20-1|few|-
CSATTFPSSYNSPLHF
TGCAGTGCTACGACCTTTCCGAGCTCCTATAATTCACCCCTCCACTTT
>TRBJ1-1|TRBV4-1|-|-
CASSQEGVRTEAFF
TGCGCCAGCAGCCAAGAAGGGGTGAGGACTGAAGCTTTCTTT
>TRBJ2-7|TRBV18|-|TRBD1
CASSPGDSSYEQYF
TGTGCCAGCTCACCCGGGGACAGCTCCTACGAGCAGTACTTC
>TRBJ1-1|TRBV20-1|-|TRBD1
CSARDRVGAEAFF
TGCAGTGCTAGGGACAGGGTAGGCGCTGAAGCTTTCTTT
>TRBJ2-2|TRBV29-1|few|TRBD1
CSASPGTGVTGELFF
TGCAGCGCGAGCCCCGGGACAGGGGTTACCGGGGAGCTGTTTTTT
>TRBJ1-2|TRBV28|-|TRBD1
CASSIKQGAKGYGYTF
TGTGCCAGCAGTATTAAACAGGGGGCGAAAGGGTATGGCTACACCTTC
>TRBJ1-5|TRBV15|few|-
CATSRDLGGGLGPQHF
TGTGCCACCAGCAGAGATCTGGGTGGGGGACTCGGGCCCCAGCATTTT
>TRBJ2-1|TRBV4-1|-|TRBD2
CASSQSGGALNEQFF
TGCGCCAGCAGCCAGAGCGGGGGGGCCCTCAATGAGCAGTTCTTC
>TRBJ1-2|TRBV6-5|-|-
CASSYSTPGTYGYTF
TGTGCCAGCAGTTACTCGACTCCCGGAACTTATGGCTACACCTTC
>TRBJ2-6|TRBV4-2|many|-
CASSQDGQLSGANVLTF
TGTGCCAGCAGCCAAGACGGACAGCTCTCTGGGGCCAACGTCCTGACTTTC
>TRBJ2-1|TRBV15|many|TRBD2
CATSSPGTSGGVLNEQFF
TGTGCCACCAGCAGTCCCGGGACTAGCGGGGGGGTTCTGAATGAGCAGTTCTTC
>TRBJ1-2|TRBV10-3|few|TRBD1
CAISIQGAYGYTF
TGTGCCATCAGCATCCAGGGGGCATATGGCTACACCTTC
>TRBJ2-7|TRBV25-1|-|-
CASSLFGLGEQYF
TGTGCCAGCAGTCTATTTGGACTGGGCGAGCAGTACTTC
>TRBJ1-1|TRBV4-1|-|-
CASSQGISNTEAFF
TGCGCCAGCAGCCAAGGAATTTCAAACACTGAAGCTTTCTTT
>TRBJ1-1|TRBV18|-|TRBD1
CASAGTAEAFF
TGTGCCAGCGCGGGGACAGCTGAAGCTTTCTTT
>TRBJ2-4|TRBV4-3|many|-
CASSQERSSVTLAKNIQYF
TGCGCCAGCAGCCAAGAGCGAAGTTCCGTTACACTAGCCAAAAACATTCAGTACTTC
>TRBJ2-7|TRBV3-1|few|-
CASSQGRDGEQYF
TGTGCCAGCAGCCAAGGCCGAGACGGCGAGCAGTACTTC
>TRBJ2-3|TRBV6-5|few|TRBD1
CASSYSRTGTTDTQYF
TGTGCCAGCAGTTACTCCAGGACAGGGACCACAGATACGCAGTATTTT
>TRBJ1-6|TRBV11-1|-|-
CASSPYAGVSPLHF
TGTGCCAGCAGCCCCTATGCGGGTGTCTCACCCCTCCACTTT
>TRBJ2-1|TRBV3-1|-|-
CASSQGGTNNNEQFF
TGTGCCAGCAGCCAAGGTGGGACAAATAACAATGAGCAGTTCTTC